The rows below give T cell receptor beta chains drawn from one sample of a study of blood T cell repertoires in COVID-19. The data were produced by immunoSEQ multiplex PCR, yet TCRdb's version contains in-frame clones alone and is incomplete. This sample has tens of thousands of clones, with about nine tenths found just once. Source material: peripheral blood. These receptors all stem from a man aged 25 to 40 with acute or convalescent COVID-19. Each CDR3 is given with its conserved first and last residue. Fields, in order: D gene, V gene, J gene, clone size, CDR3 DNA, CDR3 protein. The D gene is left open where the match is weak. The size entry is marked missing in some rows and otherwise reads once, few, many or a size class.

>TRBD1|TRBV4-2|TRBJ1-1|NA
TGTGCCAGCAGCCCAGGGACAGGGGTGGCTTTCTTT
CASSPGTGVAFF
>TRBD2|TRBV3-1/TRBV3-2|TRBJ2-5|NA
TGTGCCAGCAGCCTAATGACTAGCGGGGATTTAGAGACCCAGTACTTC
CASSLMTSGDLETQYF
>TRBD1|TRBV11-2|TRBJ1-4|NA
TGTGCCAGCAGCAATGGACAGGGCTGGGCAACTAATGAAAAACTGTTTTTT
CASSNGQGWATNEKLFF
>TRBD1|TRBV18|TRBJ2-1|NA
TGTGCCAGCTCAGTTGACAGGGTTGAGCAGTTCTTC
CASSVDRVEQFF
>TRBD1|TRBV12-3/TRBV12-4|TRBJ1-2|medium-sized
TGTGCCAGCAGTCAGGACAGGGGGCTTGGCTACACCTTC
CASSQDRGLGYTF
>NA|TRBV24-1|TRBJ2-6|NA
TGTAACCCCCCCCGGCGACAGGCCCTCTTCTCTGGGGCCAACGTCCTGACTTTC
CNPPRRQALFSGANVLTF
>NA|TRBV29-1|TRBJ1-1|few
TGCAGCGTTGAAGAGCAGACTGAGGTCGAAGCTTTCTTT
CSVEEQTEVEAFF
>NA|TRBV9|TRBJ2-1|NA
TGTGCCAGCAGCCCGAGCGGATTCTACAATGAGCAGTTCTTC
CASSPSGFYNEQFF
>TRBD1|TRBV5-8|TRBJ1-5|NA
TGTGCCAGCAGAAGTGGACAGGCTGTTTATAGCAATCAGCCCCAGCATTTT
CASRSGQAVYSNQPQHF
>TRBD1|TRBV7-9|TRBJ1-2|NA
TGTGCCAGCAGCCCTAATGGGGGACAGGGGGCGTTTAACTATGGCTACACCTTC
CASSPNGGQGAFNYGYTF
>NA|TRBV2|TRBJ1-4|NA
TGTGCCAGCAGCCGACAGGCAACTAATGAAAAACTGTTTTTT
CASSRQATNEKLFF